This TCR beta chain derives from a study of post-analysis software for immune sequencing data. To note about this clonotype: Its antigen is unidentified.

Every TCR beta cDNA library bore unique molecular identifiers. Input populations of about 0.95 to 10 million T cells gave rise to some 500,000 cDNA molecules. One entry per CDR3 protein, called by TCRdb with MiXCR from the PCR reads. This sample has more than 450,000 distinct CDR3 sequences, with approximately 31% found just once. This CDR3 comprises 18 residues. Trimming removed 4 bases from V and 4 bases from J, with 20 bases in between. Germline loops: CDR1 LGHNA, CDR2 YNFKEQ. Overall study results and limits: Four or five TRBV segments were more frequent in patients than controls; TRBV5-6, TRBV5-1 and TRBV20-1 belonged to this group.

Material: blood. The chain couples TRBV4-2 to TRBJ2-6; a possible D gene is TRBD1 (5 bases). The TCR originated in a girl younger than 18 with multiple sclerosis. CDR3 residues: CASSLSTALSLGANVLTF. The CDR3 DNA sequence: TGTGCCAGCAGCCTCTCGACAGCTCTCTCTTTGGGGGCCAACGTCCTGACTTTC.